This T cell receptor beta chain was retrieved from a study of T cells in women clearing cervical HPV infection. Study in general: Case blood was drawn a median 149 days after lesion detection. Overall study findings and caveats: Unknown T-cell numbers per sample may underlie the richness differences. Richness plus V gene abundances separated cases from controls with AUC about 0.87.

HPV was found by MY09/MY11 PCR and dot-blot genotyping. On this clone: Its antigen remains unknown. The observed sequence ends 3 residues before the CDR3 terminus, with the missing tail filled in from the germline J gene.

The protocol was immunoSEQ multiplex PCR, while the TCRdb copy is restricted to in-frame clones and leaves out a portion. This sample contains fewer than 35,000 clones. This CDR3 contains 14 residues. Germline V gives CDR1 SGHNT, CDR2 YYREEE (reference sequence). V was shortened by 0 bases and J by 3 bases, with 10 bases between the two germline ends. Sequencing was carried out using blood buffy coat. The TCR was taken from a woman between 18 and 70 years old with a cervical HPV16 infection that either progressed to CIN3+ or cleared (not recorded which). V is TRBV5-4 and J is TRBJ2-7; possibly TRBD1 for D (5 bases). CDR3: CASSLASDNYEQYF. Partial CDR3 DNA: TGTGCCAGCAGCTTGGCTTCGGACAACTACGAG. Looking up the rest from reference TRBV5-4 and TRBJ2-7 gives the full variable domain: ETGVTQSPTHLIKTRGQQVTLRCSSQSGHNTVSWYQQALGQGPQFIFQYYREEENGRGNFPPRFSGLQFPNYSSELNVNALELDDSALYLCASSLASDNYEQYFGPGTRLTVT.